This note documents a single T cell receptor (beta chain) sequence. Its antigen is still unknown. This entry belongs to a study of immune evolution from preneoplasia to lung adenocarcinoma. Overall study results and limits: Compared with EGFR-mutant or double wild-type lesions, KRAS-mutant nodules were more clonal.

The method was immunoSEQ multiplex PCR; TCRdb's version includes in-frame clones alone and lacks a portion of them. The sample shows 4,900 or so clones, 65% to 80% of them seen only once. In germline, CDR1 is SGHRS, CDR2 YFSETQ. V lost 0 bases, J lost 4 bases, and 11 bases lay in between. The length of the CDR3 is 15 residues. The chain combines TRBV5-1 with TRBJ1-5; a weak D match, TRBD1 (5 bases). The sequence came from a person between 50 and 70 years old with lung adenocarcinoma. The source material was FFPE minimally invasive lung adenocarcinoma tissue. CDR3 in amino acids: CASSLAGLPNQPQHF. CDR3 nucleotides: TGCGCCAGCAGCTTGGCGGGACTGCCTAATCAGCCCCAGCATTTT.